Below are 17 T cell receptor beta chains sequenced from a single sample in a study of cytotoxic CD8 clonotypes in ibrutinib-treated CLL. Some clones are missing from TCRdb's copy, which holds only in-frame ones; the method was immunoSEQ multiplex PCR. Of more than 200,000 clones listed, 70% are singletons. The sequencing here drew on PBMCs, taken after 24 months of ibrutinib treatment. Source of these receptors: a human donor with chronic lymphocytic leukemia.

V and J are TRBV7-3 and TRBJ2-3, with 9 bases identical to TRBD2. J was trimmed by 0 bases and V by 2 bases; bases with no gene match: 6. This CDR3 region has 17 residues. CDR1 and CDR2 (germline): SGHTA, FQGTGA. CDR3: CASSLSGLAESTDTQYF. CDR3 bases: TGTGCCAGCAGCTTATCGGGACTAGCCGAAAGCACAGATACGCAGTATTTT.

This clone was picked up a small number of times. The chain employs TRBV11-2 and TRBJ1-5; D uncertain. Trimming took off 3 bases at V and 4 bases at J, with 7 bases between the two ends. The germline CDR1 and CDR2 sequences are SGHAT and FQNNGV. The CDR3 spans 13 residues. The CDR3 loop is CASSFNVNQPQHF. The CDR3 nucleotides are TGTGCCAGCAGCTTCAACGTGAATCAGCCCCAGCATTTT.

CDR3 residues: CASSLVGIRTNEKLFF. The CDR3 region has the DNA TGCGCCAGCAGCTTGGTTGGGATAAGGACTAATGAAAAACTGTTTTTT. The chain uses TRBV5-1 and TRBJ1-4, with D uncertain. This CDR3 region has 16 residues. Germline V gene sequence: CDR1 SGHRS, CDR2 YFSETQ. V was trimmed by 0 bases and J by 2 bases, leaving 11 bases between them.

The CDR3 nucleotides read TGTGCCAGCAGCCCTACCGGCTACGAGCAGTACTTC. Amino acids: CASSPTGYEQYF. This chain uses TRBV6-5 with TRBJ2-7, with no clear D. From germline, CDR1 is MNHEY and CDR2 SVGAGI. The CDR3 spans 12 residues. Between the trimmed V and J ends, which lost 6 bases and 3 bases, there was a span of 9 bases.

The rearrangement joins TRBV7-9 to TRBJ1-1, with D possibly matching TRBD1 (5 bases). Trimming removed 5 bases at V and 3 bases at J, with 10 bases between. CDR1 is SEHNR, CDR2 FQNEAQ, per germline (reference sequence). CDR3 length: 13 amino acids. The CDR3 spells CASSRGYHTEAFF. The CDR3 DNA reads TGTGCCAGCAGCCGGGGGTATCACACTGAAGCTTTCTTT.

The chain is built from TRBV4-2 and TRBJ1-1; D may be TRBD1 (5 bases). V lost 4 bases, J lost 1 base, and 13 bases lay in between. The CDR3 spans 15 residues. Germline V gene sequence: CDR1 LGHNA, CDR2 YNFKEQ. The CDR3 sequence: CASSLTWGGNTEAFF. The CDR3 coding sequence is TGTGCCAGCAGCCTGACGTGGGGCGGGAACACTGAAGCTTTCTTT.

The rearrangement links TRBV11-3 to TRBJ2-3; D may be TRBD2 (7 bases). There are 15 residues in the CDR3. Trimming left V 4 bases short and J 6 bases short, with 17 bases between. Germline V CDR1 and CDR2: SGHNT, YENEEA. This CDR3 reads CASSSNAGASDTQYF. The CDR3 DNA reads TGTGCCAGCAGCTCTAATGCGGGGGCCAGCGATACGCAGTATTTT.

This clone appeared a few times. The chain uses TRBV5-1 and TRBJ1-4, with 8 bases identical to TRBD1. Trimming cost V 1 base and J 7 bases; bases outside gene matches: 3. CDR3 length: 14 residues. The germline V gene encodes CDR1 SGHRS and CDR2 YFSETQ. CDR3 DNA sequence: TGCGCCAGCAGCTTGTCAGGGGGCGGTGAAAAACTGTTTTTT. Amino acids: CASSLSGGGEKLFF.

V usage is TRBV6-5 and J usage is TRBJ1-2; D call uncertain. Trimming removed 2 bases from V and 6 bases from J, with 10 bases in between. The length of the CDR3 is 13 residues. In germline, CDR1 is MNHEY, CDR2 SVGAGI. CDR3 DNA sequence: TGTGCCAGCAGTTACCCGGGAGTCAATGGCTACACCTTC. It yields the protein CASSYPGVNGYTF.

The chain recombines TRBV25-1 with TRBJ1-3; D gene ambiguous. The length of the CDR3 is 14 residues. Trimming shortened V by 10 bases and J by 0 bases, and 13 bases separated the two germline ends. In germline, CDR1 is MGHDK, CDR2 SYGVNS. CDR3 sequence (DNA): TGTGCCACCTCGGACGAGAGCTCTGGAAACACCATATATTTT. The encoded protein is CATSDESSGNTIYF. The entire variable domain, with the rest obtained from reference TRBV25-1 and TRBJ1-3, is as follows: EADIYQTPRYLVIGTGKKITLECSQTMGHDKMYWYQQDPGMELHLIHYSYGVNSTEKGDLSSESTVSRIRTEHFPLTLESARPSHTSQYLCATSDESSGNTIYFGEGSWLTVV.

This clone was counted between two and nine times. The chain couples TRBV25-1 to TRBJ2-7; no reliable D call. CDR3 length: 12 residues. The germline gives CDR1 MGHDK, CDR2 SYGVNS. Trimming pared 4 bases from V and 4 bases from J, leaving 8 bases between. In DNA, the CDR3 is TGTGCCAGCAGTGCTTCCCAATACGAGCAGTACTTC. The encoded protein is CASSASQYEQYF.

The chain is built from TRBV4-2 and TRBJ2-5; D is ambiguous. Germline values: CDR1 LGHNA, CDR2 YNFKEQ. V was cut by 0 bases and J by 5 bases, with 10 bases left in between. This CDR3 has 14 amino acids. CDR3 in DNA: TGTGCCAGCAGCCAAGATCGGTCGGGTGAGACCCAGTACTTC. Its protein is CASSQDRSGETQYF.

The chain combines TRBV29-1 with TRBJ2-5; D may be TRBD2 (6 bases). The length of the CDR3 is 14 residues. Germline V gene lookup returns CDR1 SQVTM and CDR2 ANQGSEA. Trimming removed 6 bases at V and 2 bases at J, with 16 bases between. The CDR3 sequence: CSVSVGGEQETQYF. The CDR3 nucleotides are TGCAGCGTGTCGGTCGGGGGAGAACAAGAGACCCAGTACTTC.

The CDR3 DNA reads TGCAGCGGGATGAACACCGGGGAGCTGTTTTTT. As protein: CSGMNTGELFF. J is TRBJ2-2 and V is TRBV29-1; D is unclear. CDR1 is SQVTM and CDR2 is ANQGSEA in the germline V gene. This CDR3 has 11 amino acids. V was clipped by 7 bases and J by 1 base, with 4 bases between them.

This chain joins TRBV6-4 and TRBJ1-2; 7 nucleotides align to TRBD1. Germline CDR1 MRHNA, CDR2 SNTAGT. The CDR3 covers 14 residues. V was pared by 2 bases and J by 8 bases, with 8 bases of the junction left unmatched. CDR3 bases: TGTGCCAGCAGTGACCCCACAGGGGCAAAAGGCTACACCTTC. As protein: CASSDPTGAKGYTF.

The rearrangement uses TRBV9 and TRBJ1-1, with 12 bases that match TRBD1. Germline V gene data show CDR1 as SGDLS and CDR2 as YYNGEE. V gave up 0 bases and J gave up 4 bases; unmatched junction bases: 4. CDR3 length: 16 amino acids. The CDR3 coding sequence is TGTGCCAGCAGCGTAGAAGGGACAGGGGGCGCCACTGAAGCTTTCTTT. It codes for CASSVEGTGGATEAFF.

The chain uses TRBV5-6 and TRBJ2-7; D is unresolved. The V and J ends lost 3 bases and 1 base respectively, with 8 bases between them. This CDR3 region has 13 residues. Germline-derived CDR1 and CDR2 are SGHDT and YYEEEE. CDR3 in DNA: TGTGCCAGCAGCTCCAACCCGTCCTACGAGCAGTACTTC. Translation: CASSSNPSYEQYF. Drawing the rest from reference TRBV5-6 and TRBJ2-7, the complete variable domain is DAGVTQSPTHLIKTRGQQVTLRCSPKSGHDTVSWYQQALGQGPQFIFQYYEEEERQRGNFPDRFSGHQFPNYSSELNVNALLLGDSALYLCASSSNPSYEQYFGPGTRLTVT.